This T cell receptor (beta chain) was recorded in a study of monozygotic twins with inflammatory bowel disease. Study findings and constraints: The analysis did not separate different T cell subtypes.

Comments on this clonotype: The antigen remains unidentified.

Unfractionated whole blood yielded total RNA, and T cells were not sorted. Generation of cDNA took place in eight separate reactions per sample. One entry per CDR3 protein, without DNA, is what TCRdb gives after re-calling the 5' RACE reads. This repertoire comprises hundreds of thousands of distinct CDR3 sequences; its ten largest clones make up 2.4%. The receptor's source is a human donor with ulcerative colitis or Crohn's disease, or a healthy co-twin of an affected twin (not recorded which). Source material: blood.

The CDR3 here is CASSGDRGTDTQYF. The chain has TRBV2 and TRBJ2-3; TCRdb designates TRBD1, a call that cannot be tested without DNA. CDR1 and CDR2 from the germline V gene are SNHLY and FYNNEI. The CDR3 loop spans 14 amino acids.